One sample yielded the 26 T cell receptor beta chains listed below, sequenced in a study of T cell responses to AZD1222 COVID-19 vaccine. The assay was immunoSEQ multiplex PCR, and TCRdb's table has in-frame clones only and misses some. The sample holds approximately 92,000 clones, nearly 90% seen once. The sequencing here drew on peripheral blood, taken on day 0 of AZD1222 vaccination. Source of these receptors: an adult in good health.

The chain recombines TRBV5-4 with TRBJ2-5; 7 bases match TRBD1. J was trimmed by 2 bases and V by 3 bases; bases with no gene match: 4. CDR3 length: 14 amino acids. CDR1 is SGHNT, CDR2 YYREEE, per germline (reference sequence). DNA for the CDR3: TGTGCCAGCAGCTCGGGACAGACACAAGAGACCCAGTACTTC. Its translation is CASSSGQTQETQYF.

A few counts support this clone. This chain connects TRBV4-1 to TRBJ2-5; possibly TRBD1 for D (6 bases). Deletions cut 1 base from V and 5 bases from J, with 8 bases between. The CDR3 is made up of 13 amino acids. Germline V gene data show CDR1 as MGHRA and CDR2 as YSYEKL. This chain's CDR3 is CASSQVGAETQYF. The CDR3 DNA reads TGCGCCAGCAGCCAAGTGGGGGCGGAGACCCAGTACTTC.

V usage is TRBV11-2 and J usage is TRBJ2-1, with TRBD1 matching 12 bases. V dropped 3 bases and J dropped 4; count of bases not matched to a gene: 7. Germline loops: CDR1 SGHAT, CDR2 FQNNGV. The CDR3 is made up of 17 amino acids. The CDR3 DNA follows: TGTGCCAGCAGCTTCCGGGACAGGGGGCTTCAATACAATGAGCAGTTCTTC. Translated: CASSFRDRGLQYNEQFF.

The V and J genes are TRBV19 and TRBJ1-1; no definite D call. With 5 bases removed from V and 0 bases from J, the gap between germline ends came to 7 bases. CDR1 and CDR2 from the germline V gene are LNHDA and SQIVND (reference sequence). This CDR3 is 13 amino acids long. This CDR3 reads CASSWQLNTEAFF. CDR3 nucleotides: TGTGCCAGTAGTTGGCAGTTGAACACTGAAGCTTTCTTT.

V usage is TRBV7-3 and J usage is TRBJ2-1; TRBD2 matches 7 bases. Germline V CDR1 and CDR2: SGHTA, FQGTGA. The V and J ends lost 2 bases and 0 bases, in that order; junction bases with no gene match: 1. The CDR3 runs 15 residues. As DNA, the CDR3 is TGTGCCAGCAGCTTATCGGGAGGCTCCTACAATGAGCAGTTCTTC. Amino acids: CASSLSGGSYNEQFF. The complete variable domain, with remaining parts taken from reference TRBV7-3 and TRBJ2-1, reads GAGVSQTPSNKVTEKGKYVELRCDPISGHTALYWYRQSLGQGPEFLIYFQGTGAADDSGLPNDRFFAVRPEGSVSTLKIQRTERGDSAVYLCASSLSGGSYNEQFFGPGTRLTVL.

The chain recombines TRBV9 with TRBJ2-3; D remains ambiguous. Per germline, CDR1 SGDLS and CDR2 YYNGEE. This CDR3 contains 14 residues. Trimming removed 4 bases from V and 3 bases from J, with 12 bases in between. The CDR3 coding sequence is TGTGCCAGCAGCCCAGAGGACGAGACAGATACGCAGTATTTT. Protein sequence: CASSPEDETDTQYF.

CDR3: CAAASWAGNGYTF. The DNA for the CDR3 is TGTGCCGCAGCATCATGGGCAGGGAACGGCTACACCTTC. V and J are TRBV6-5 and TRBJ1-2, with a tentative D call TRBD1 (5 bases). The CDR3 consists of 13 residues. CDR1 and CDR2 from the germline V gene are MNHEY and SVGAGI. Trimming left V 11 bases short and J 8 bases short, with 21 bases between.

This clone was recorded many times. The chain couples TRBV6-4 to TRBJ1-2; D may be TRBD1 (6 bases). Trimming took 3 bases from V and 4 from J, leaving 18 bases between them. The CDR3 covers 16 residues. The germline CDR1 and CDR2 sequences are MRHNA and SNTAGT. CDR3 DNA: TGTGCCAGCAGTGAGGGCTCCTCGGACAGTCCCTATGGCTACACCTTC. Amino acids: CASSEGSSDSPYGYTF.

The chain uses TRBV4-3 and TRBJ2-1; D gene unclear. Germline V gene sequence: CDR1 LGHNA, CDR2 YSLEER. This CDR3 spans 14 amino acids. Trimming removed 6 bases from V and 0 bases from J, with 9 bases in between. The CDR3 nucleotides read TGCGCCAGCAGTCCCGGTCTCTCCTACAATGAGCAGTTCTTC. Translating it yields CASSPGLSYNEQFF.

The chain carries TRBV6-5 and TRBJ1-4, with a weak D call TRBD1 (5 bases). Trimming pared 2 bases from V and 8 bases from J, leaving 9 bases between. Germline V lookup: CDR1 MNHEY, CDR2 SVGAGI. The CDR3 covers 13 residues. The CDR3 region has the DNA TGTGCCAGCAGTTACCGGGGCGGCGAAAAACTGTTTTTT. It specifies CASSYRGGEKLFF.

The genes are TRBV10-3 and TRBJ2-1, with 12 bases aligning to TRBD1. This CDR3 contains 17 residues. Germline V lookup: CDR1 ENHRY, CDR2 SYGVKD. V dropped 2 bases and J dropped 8; count of bases not matched to a gene: 10. DNA of the CDR3: TGTGCCATCAGTGAGGGGACAGGGGGCCCTGGTGGGGATGAGCAGTTCTTC. It translates to CAISEGTGGPGGDEQFF.

This clone was seen a single time. This chain links TRBV7-2 with TRBJ2-4, with a tentative D call TRBD1 (5 bases). This CDR3 comprises 18 residues. CDR1 and CDR2 (germline): SGHTA, FQGNSA. V lost 1 base and J 1 base, leaving 17 bases between the germline ends. CDR3 coding DNA: TGTGCCAGCAGCTTAGAGCGCCAGGCCAAGGGGGCCAAAAACATTCAGTACTTC. Residues: CASSLERQAKGAKNIQYF.

This clone was seen only a few times. The chain uses TRBV14 and TRBJ1-2, with D possibly TRBD1 on 5 matching bases. V shed 0 bases and J shed 10 bases, with 12 bases lying between them. The CDR3 runs to 13 residues. CDR1 and CDR2 (germline): SGHDN, FVKESK. The CDR3 loop reads CASSQDLEGVYTF. The CDR3 DNA is TGTGCCAGCAGCCAAGATCTTGAAGGGGTCTACACCTTC.

V is TRBV3-1 (or the pseudogene TRBV3-2) and J is TRBJ1-3; tentatively, D is TRBD1 (5 bases). Trimming took off 3 bases at V and 4 bases at J, with 10 bases between the two ends. The CDR3 consists of 14 residues. Germline lookup yields CDR1 LGHDT and CDR2 YNNKEL (reference sequence). The CDR3 DNA reads TGTGCCAGCAGCCAGTTTGGGGGAGGAAACACCATATATTTT. Translating it yields CASSQFGGGNTIYF.

The rearrangement links TRBV12-5 to TRBJ2-2; 14 bases match TRBD2. Germline lookup yields CDR1 LGHNT and CDR2 FRNRAP. The CDR3 is made up of 23 amino acids. Trimming at V came to 3 bases and at J to 3 bases, leaving 21 bases not matched to a gene. CDR3 sequence reads: CASGFSPSTSGGAGGSHTGELFF. Written as DNA, the CDR3 is TGTGCTAGTGGTTTTTCCCCGTCGACTAGCGGGGGGGCCGGTGGGTCCCACACCGGGGAGCTGTTTTTT.

The V and J genes are TRBV6-5 and TRBJ2-7; D call uncertain. V lost 10 bases and J 0 bases, leaving 13 bases between the germline ends. The germline V gene has CDR1 MNHEY and CDR2 SVGAGI. This CDR3 has 13 amino acids. CDR3 DNA: TGTGCCACCAAAGCTGGGGTCTCCTACGAGCAGTACTTC. Translation gives CATKAGVSYEQYF.

Only one count was recorded for this clone. The rearrangement joins TRBV7-2 to TRBJ1-6, with a tentative D call TRBD1 (6 bases). The germline V and J ends were trimmed by 2 bases and 6 bases, with 8 bases remaining between them. The CDR3 runs 14 residues. Germline V gives CDR1 SGHTA, CDR2 FQGNSA. In DNA, the CDR3 is TGTGCCAGCAGCTTACAACAGGGTAATTCACCCCTCCACTTT. Its protein product is CASSLQQGNSPLHF. The variable domain in full, with the rest retrieved from reference TRBV7-2 and TRBJ1-6, is GAGVSQSPSNKVTEKGKDVELRCDPISGHTALYWYRQSLGQGLEFLIYFQGNSAPDKSGLPSDRFSAERTGGSVSTLTIQRTQQEDSAVYLCASSLQQGNSPLHFGNGTRLTVT.

The rearrangement links TRBV4-3 to TRBJ2-3; TRBD1 might be the D (5 bases). CDR1 is LGHNA, CDR2 YSLEER, per germline. This CDR3 spans 14 amino acids. Deletions cut 3 bases from V and 4 bases from J, with 11 bases between. CDR3: CASSQGLPADTQYF. The CDR3 coding sequence is TGCGCCAGCAGCCAGGGGCTCCCGGCAGATACGCAGTATTTT.

The chain links TRBV5-4 to TRBJ2-2; D assignment may be TRBD1 or TRBD2 (5 bases each). V shed 3 bases and J shed 4 bases, with 10 bases lying between them. Germline CDR1 reads SGHNT; CDR2 reads YYREEE (reference sequence). The CDR3 extends over 14 amino acids. CDR3 region: CASSSGTFTGELFF. CDR3 DNA sequence: TGTGCCAGCAGCTCCGGGACCTTCACCGGGGAGCTGTTTTTT.

The rearrangement joins TRBV5-1 to TRBJ1-2; 8 nucleotides agree with TRBD1. This CDR3 spans 14 amino acids. The germline CDR1 and CDR2 sequences are SGHRS and YFSETQ. The V gene end was trimmed by 4 bases and the J gene end by 5 bases; junction bases not matched to a gene: 7. The CDR3 sequence is CASSAGTGPYGYTF. Written as DNA, the CDR3 is TGCGCCAGCAGCGCTGGGACAGGACCTTATGGCTACACCTTC.

V is TRBV30 and J is TRBJ2-1; 9 bases are shared with TRBD2. In germline, CDR1 is GTSNPN, CDR2 SVGIG (reference sequence). J gave up 6 bases and V 5 bases, and 29 bases lay outside the gene matches. The CDR3 has 21 residues. CDR3 sequence reads: CAWARFRMGGRALTTGNEQFF. In nucleotides, the CDR3 is TGTGCCTGGGCCAGATTTCGAATGGGCGGGAGGGCCCTAACTACAGGCAATGAGCAGTTCTTC.

The gene calls are TRBV4-3 and TRBJ2-5; tentatively, D is TRBD1 (6 bases). This CDR3 contains 16 residues. From germline, CDR1 is LGHNA and CDR2 YSLEER. With 1 base removed from V and 0 bases from J, the gap between germline ends came to 12 bases. The CDR3 region is CASSQGQGLNQETQYF. The CDR3, as DNA: TGCGCCAGCAGCCAAGGGCAGGGGTTGAACCAAGAGACCCAGTACTTC.

This clone occurred once. This chain links TRBV21-1 with TRBJ2-7; the table gives TRBD1 as D, unverified against the DNA. TRBV21-1 is an annotated pseudogene. The CDR3 is made up of 12 amino acids. This CDR3 reads CASITGPYEQYV. The CDR3 nucleotides are TGTGCCAGCATCACAGGGCCGTACGAGCAGTACGTC.

The gene calls are TRBV5-4 and TRBJ2-2, with TRBD2 identical over 8 bases. The CDR3 is 15 amino acids. Germline V gene data show CDR1 as SGHNT and CDR2 as YYREEE (reference sequence). J lost 5 bases, V lost 4 bases, and 7 bases had no gene match. CDR3 protein: CASSPRVAGTGELFF. CDR3 sequence (DNA): TGTGCCAGCAGCCCCCGGGTAGCGGGGACCGGGGAGCTGTTTTTT.

This clone was counted between two and nine times. This chain joins TRBV19 and TRBJ1-1; D is ambiguous. The CDR3 totals 14 residues. V dropped 5 bases and J dropped 7 bases, with 17 bases sitting between them. The V gene's germline CDR1 is LNHDA and CDR2 SQIVND (reference sequence). Written as DNA, the CDR3 is TGTGCCAGTAGTTCTCCCCCCGACTCGAATGAAGCTTTCTTT. Translation gives CASSSPPDSNEAFF.

The rearrangement uses TRBV5-4 and TRBJ1-2, with D tentatively TRBD1 (6 bases). Per the germline V gene, CDR1 is SGHNT and CDR2 is YYREEE (reference sequence). Trimming took off 6 bases at V and 6 bases at J, with 27 bases between the two ends. CDR3 size: 17 residues. The CDR3 loop is CASIIGGAQGIADGYTF. The CDR3, as DNA: TGTGCCAGCATTATTGGGGGGGCACAGGGCATAGCGGATGGCTACACCTTC.